This note documents a single T cell receptor (beta chain) sequence. Original data processing: Using reference gene primer amplification, nucleated cell counts were estimated. Clones were read by immunoSEQ multiplex PCR, and TCRdb kept only the in-frame ones, dropping some. Clone size and V and J calls were adopted from that table, with D and trimming inferred from the DNA. The sample contains 200,000 to 250,000 clones, 80% to 90% of which appear only once. The CDR3 length is 15 residues. Germline-derived CDR1 and CDR2 are LGHDT and YNNKEL (reference sequence). V lost 3 bases and J lost 7, with 16 bases in between. The data originate from a study of blood T cell repertoires in COVID-19. Overall study: The study drew acute and convalescent COVID-19 samples from the United States, Italy and Spain.

This clonotype originated in a woman aged 45-65 years who had been exposed to COVID-19. Material for sequencing was PBMCs or T cells enriched from blood (not recorded which). The rearrangement uses TRBV3-1 (or the pseudogene TRBV3-2) and TRBJ2-4, with D maybe TRBD1 (7 bases). The CDR3 DNA reads TGTGCCAGCAGCCACGGAGGGGGCCTCATCAACATTCAGTACTTC. Protein: CASSHGGGLINIQYF.